The rows below give T cell receptor beta chains drawn from one sample of a study of regulatory T cells in long-lasting Graves disease. TCRdb reanalysed the multiplex PCR reads using MiXCR and keeps one entry per CDR3 protein. Here the sample spans a few hundred thousand distinct CDR3 sequences, roughly 12% being singletons. These same records also appear under a second study, on T cells in Graves' hyperthyroidism and ophthalmopathy.

The sample consisted of peripheral blood mononuclear cells (PBMCs), taken at new diagnosis, from a patient treated with antithyroid drugs. These receptors came from a young woman with Graves disease. The CDR3 runs from the conserved cysteine through the conserved F or W. The D gene is left open where the match is weak. Where a row states a size, it is once, few, many or the class of an expanded clone; other rows omit it.

v_call	d_call	clone_size	j_call	cdr3_aa	cdr3_nt
TRBV20-1	.	.	TRBJ1-5	CSARPPNRRDYPYSNQPQHF	TGCAGTGCTAGACCTCCGAACAGGAGAGACTACCCATATAGCAATCAGCCCCAGCATTTT
TRBV10-1	TRBD2	.	TRBJ2-1	CASMGTSGEQFF	TGCGCCAGCATGGGGACTAGCGGAGAGCAGTTCTTC
TRBV6-1	.	.	TRBJ1-2	CASFTGGYGYTF	TGTGCCAGCTTTACGGGAGGTTATGGCTACACCTTC
TRBV7-9	TRBD1	.	TRBJ1-4	CASSPDRIEKLFF	TGTGCCAGCAGCCCGGACAGGATTGAAAAACTGTTTTTT
TRBV12-3/TRBV12-4	TRBD2	many	TRBJ2-3	CASSMGGGSLLDTQYF	TGTGCCAGCAGCATGGGGGGGGGGTCACTTTTAGATACGCAGTATTTT
TRBV15	.	many	TRBJ2-1	CATSRDSQGGNEQFF	TGTGCCACCAGCAGAGATTCGCAGGGTGGCAATGAGCAGTTCTTC
TRBV6-2/TRBV6-3	.	many	TRBJ2-2	CASSYVGSVTGELFF	TGTGCCAGCAGTTACGTGGGGTCGGTCACCGGGGAGCTGTTTTTT
TRBV27	.	many	TRBJ1-1	CASSASPQGGLNTEAFF	TGTGCCAGCAGTGCCAGCCCTCAAGGGGGGTTGAACACTGAAGCTTTCTTT
TRBV7-9	.	many	TRBJ2-1	CASSLARGRPSYNEQFF	TGTGCCAGCAGCTTAGCGAGGGGGAGACCCTCCTACAATGAGCAGTTCTTC
TRBV4-3	TRBD2	.	TRBJ2-2	CASSPGVAGGKGGGTGELFF	TGCGCCAGCAGCCCCGGGGTAGCGGGGGGAAAAGGTGGCGGGACCGGGGAGCTGTTTTTT
TRBV7-9	.	.	TRBJ2-6	CASSLLNRASGANVLTF	TGTGCCAGCAGCTTGCTGAATCGGGCCTCTGGGGCCAACGTCCTGACTTTC
TRBV4-1	.	.	TRBJ1-3	CASSQDRGRTRNTIYF	TGCGCCAGCAGCCAAGATCGTGGCAGAACAAGAAACACCATATATTTT
TRBV7-9	.	.	TRBJ1-3	CASSPNPGAWGFSGNTIYF	TGTGCCAGCAGCCCGAACCCTGGGGCTTGGGGCTTCTCTGGAAACACCATATATTTT
TRBV20-1	.	many	TRBJ1-2	CSASPGHNYGYTF	TGCAGTGCTAGCCCAGGACATAACTATGGCTACACCTTC
TRBV10-3	TRBD2	many	TRBJ2-3	CAIRITGGSDTQYF	TGTGCCATCAGGATCACGGGAGGGTCGGATACGCAGTATTTT
TRBV18	TRBD1	many	TRBJ1-2	CASSRDRGNFEGYTF	TGTGCCAGCTCGCGGGACAGGGGCAACTTCGAGGGCTACACCTTC
TRBV3-1	.	.	TRBJ2-7	CASSQVQERYYEQYF	TGTGCCAGCAGCCAAGTTCAAGAGAGGTACTACGAGCAGTACTTC
TRBV4-1	.	.	TRBJ1-6	CASSPYPLGNSPLHF	TGCGCCAGCAGCCCGTATCCTTTGGGTAATTCACCCCTCCACTTT
TRBV11-2	TRBD1	.	TRBJ2-5	CASSHRQGRETQYF	TGTGCCAGCAGCCATCGACAGGGTCGAGAGACCCAGTACTTC
TRBV20-1	.	many	TRBJ2-3	CSATDSGGTDTQYF	TGCAGTGCTACGGACAGCGGGGGCACAGATACGCAGTATTTT